This T cell receptor beta chain was recovered during a study of shared clonotypes between healthy human individuals. Generated by immunoSEQ multiplex PCR, the TCRdb table keeps only in-frame clones and is missing some. The sample lists more than 900,000 clones, around 82% occurring once. The germline V gene has CDR1 SGHNT and CDR2 YYREEE (reference sequence). This CDR3 has 15 residues. V gave up 3 bases and J gave up 2 bases, with 13 bases separating them. Turning to this clone: Its antigen is not known.

Overall study results and limits: In contrast to clonotypes shared by all four donors, non-shared clonotypes had lower generation probabilities. Apart from blood, nothing was sampled; tissue repertoires likely differ.

The sequence came from a man between 18 and 29 years old in good health. Some clones in this sample may be carry-over from other donors' samples. The genes are TRBV5-4 and TRBJ2-3; D is possibly TRBD2 (5 bases). The specimen sequenced was memory CD4+ T cells from PBMCs. Subset given: CD45RA-negative fraction. CDR3 in DNA: TGTGCCAGCAGCTCACAAGTCCTAGCCACAGATACGCAGTATTTT. This encodes CASSSQVLATDTQYF.